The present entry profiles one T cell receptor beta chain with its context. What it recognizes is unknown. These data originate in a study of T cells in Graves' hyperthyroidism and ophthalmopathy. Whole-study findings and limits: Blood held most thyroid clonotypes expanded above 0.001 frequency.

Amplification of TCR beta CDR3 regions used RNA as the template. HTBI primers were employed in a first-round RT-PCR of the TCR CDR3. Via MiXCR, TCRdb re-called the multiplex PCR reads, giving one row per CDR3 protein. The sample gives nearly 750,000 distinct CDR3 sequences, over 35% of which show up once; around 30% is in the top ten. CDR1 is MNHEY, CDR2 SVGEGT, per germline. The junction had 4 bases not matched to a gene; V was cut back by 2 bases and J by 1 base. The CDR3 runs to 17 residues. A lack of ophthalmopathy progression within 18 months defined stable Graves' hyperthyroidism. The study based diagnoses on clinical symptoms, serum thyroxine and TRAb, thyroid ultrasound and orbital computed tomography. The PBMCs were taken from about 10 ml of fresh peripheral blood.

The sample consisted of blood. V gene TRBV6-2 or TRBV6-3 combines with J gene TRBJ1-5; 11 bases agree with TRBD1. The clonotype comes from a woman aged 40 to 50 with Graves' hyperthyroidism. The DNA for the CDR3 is TGTGCCAGCAGTTACGGCGGGACAGGGGGAAGCAATCAGCCCCAGCATTTT. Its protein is CASSYGGTGGSNQPQHF.